This TCR beta chain originates from a study of post-analysis software for immune sequencing data (dated by TCRdb to 2014 to 2015). Looking at the study overall: The recorded disease courses included relapsing-remitting, secondary progressive and progressive-relapsing multiple sclerosis, and some patients had no subtype annotation. The patient repertoires were compared against about a dozen previously published healthy control repertoires obtained from donors aged about 6 to 28 years. A subset of samples was prepared in parallel using single-end sample barcoding, then pooled and co-amplified after Illumina adapter ligation.

The method behind the library was PCR. Reads for this sample came from an Illumina HiSeq 2500. To reduce PCR and sequencing biases, unique molecular identifiers were built into the TCR beta cDNA libraries. Per 1 to 10 million input T cells, approximately 500,000 cDNA molecules were obtained, such that each molecule approximated one T cell. The same protocol used for the earlier healthy control dataset was applied to prepare and sequence the patient libraries. Samples belonging to the same batch were prepared together, multiplexed and sequenced on a shared HiSeq lane. As for the original processing: Raw barcoded reads were processed with MIGEC, and single-read molecular identifier groups were discarded before consensus assembly and CDR3 extraction. Clonotype tables were post-analysed with VDJtools, and diversity was normalized by down-sampling all datasets to the smallest sample size. Repertoire overlap clustering matched CDR3 amino acid but not nucleotide sequences to correct batch-related cross-sample contamination. Clones were called with MiXCR by TCRdb after fastp trimmed the public reads at Q25, and only in-frame beta chains were retained. One record per CDR3 amino acid sequence lists the most common genes and DNA. TCRdb assigned the V and J calls; the authors' analysis was not used. The sample has about 160,000 distinct CDR3 sequences on record, about 34% of them singletons. The ten largest account for over 25% of the sample.

In light of the paper, this sample's time point label describes: second blood draw from one MS patient after hematopoietic stem cell transplantation. To demonstrate the VDJtools post-analysis software, the study profiled TCR beta repertoires from the peripheral blood of about a dozen young patients with multiple sclerosis. The multiple sclerosis patients were children and adolescents between roughly 6 and 17 years of age. This clonotype was seen just once. This receptor's antigen is unknown. No quality values exist for individual bases; no much larger clone is one base distant. A lone read gives weak evidence. Study-wide conclusions, independent of this receptor: Normalized Chao1 diversity was significantly lower in multiple sclerosis patients than controls, suggesting substantial peripheral T-cell clonal expansion. The multiple sclerosis patient group was slightly younger than the control group. Significantly higher frequencies in patients than in controls were found for a handful of TRBV segments, including TRBV5-6, TRBV5-1 and TRBV20-1. Direct clustering with F measure showed strong co-clustering of samples prepared in the same batch, prompting a batch-effect correction.

Reading from cysteine to phenylalanine, the CDR3 counts 12 amino acids. Solely the CDR3 DNA is kept, with 36 bases framed from the first base. CDR1 and CDR2, looked up from the germline V gene (reference sequence), are MNHNY and SVGAGI. Trimming takes 7 bases from V and 4 bases from J, and the germline ends sit 7 bases apart. The V and J genes are TRBV6-6 and TRBJ2-2; the D gene assignment is ambiguous. Material: blood, obtained after autologous hematopoietic stem cell transplantation. This sequence originates from a girl between 10 and 17 years old with multiple sclerosis. Donor details come from another sample of the same person, matched by shared clones. Read as DNA, the sequence is TGTGCCAGCATAGAGAGCACCGGGGAGCTGTTTTTT. The resulting protein is CASIESTGELFF.